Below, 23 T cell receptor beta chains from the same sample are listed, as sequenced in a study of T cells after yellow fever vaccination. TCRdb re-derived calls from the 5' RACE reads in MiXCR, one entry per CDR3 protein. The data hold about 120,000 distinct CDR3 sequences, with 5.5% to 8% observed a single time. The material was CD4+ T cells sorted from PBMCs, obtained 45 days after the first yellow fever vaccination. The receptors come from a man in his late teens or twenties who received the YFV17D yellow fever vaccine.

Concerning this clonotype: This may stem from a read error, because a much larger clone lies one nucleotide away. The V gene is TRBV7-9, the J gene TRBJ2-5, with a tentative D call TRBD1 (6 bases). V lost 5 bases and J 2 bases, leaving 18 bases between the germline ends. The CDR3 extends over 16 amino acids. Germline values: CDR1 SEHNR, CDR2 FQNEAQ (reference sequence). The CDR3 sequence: CASSPGDKGQQETQYF. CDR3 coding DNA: TGTGCCAGCAGCCCCGGGGACAAGGGGCAGCAAGAGACCCAGTACTTC.

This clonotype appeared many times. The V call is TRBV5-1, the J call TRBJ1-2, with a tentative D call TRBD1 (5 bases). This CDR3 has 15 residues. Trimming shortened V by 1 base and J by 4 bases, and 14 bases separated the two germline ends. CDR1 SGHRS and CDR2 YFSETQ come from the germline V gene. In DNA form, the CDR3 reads TGCGCCAGCAGCTTGTTCGGGGCCCGGGGCTATGGCTACACCTTC. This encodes CASSLFGARGYGYTF.

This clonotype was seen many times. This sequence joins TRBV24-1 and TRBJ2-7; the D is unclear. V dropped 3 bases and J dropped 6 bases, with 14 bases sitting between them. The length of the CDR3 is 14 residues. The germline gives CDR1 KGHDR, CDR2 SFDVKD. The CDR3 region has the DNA TGTGCCACCAGTGATGGCAGGAGTCCCGGCGAGCAGTACTTC. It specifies CATSDGRSPGEQYF.

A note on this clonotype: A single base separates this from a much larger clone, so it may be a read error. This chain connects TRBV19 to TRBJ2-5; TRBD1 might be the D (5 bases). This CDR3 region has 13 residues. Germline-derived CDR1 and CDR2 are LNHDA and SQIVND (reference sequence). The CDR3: CASRIRQQETQYF. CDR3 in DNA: TGTGCCAGTCGTATCCGACAGCAAGAGACCCAGTACTTC.

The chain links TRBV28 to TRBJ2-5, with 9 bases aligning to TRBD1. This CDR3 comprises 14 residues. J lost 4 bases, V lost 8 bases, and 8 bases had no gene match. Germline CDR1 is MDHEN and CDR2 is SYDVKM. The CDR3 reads CASDRGGFRETQYF. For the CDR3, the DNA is TGTGCCAGCGACAGGGGGGGATTTAGAGAGACCCAGTACTTC.

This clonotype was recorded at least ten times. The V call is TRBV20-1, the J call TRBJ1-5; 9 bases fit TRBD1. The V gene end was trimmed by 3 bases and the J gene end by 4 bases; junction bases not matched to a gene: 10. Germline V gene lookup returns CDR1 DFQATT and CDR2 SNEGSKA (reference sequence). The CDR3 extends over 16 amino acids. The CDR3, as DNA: TGCAGTGCTAGTCCGAGGGGACAGGGCCTGAATCAGCCCCAGCATTTT. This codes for CSASPRGQGLNQPQHF.

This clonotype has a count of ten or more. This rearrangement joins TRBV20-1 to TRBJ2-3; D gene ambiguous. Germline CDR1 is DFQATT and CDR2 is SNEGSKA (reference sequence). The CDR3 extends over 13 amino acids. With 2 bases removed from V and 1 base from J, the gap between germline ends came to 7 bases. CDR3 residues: CSARRPGTDTQYF. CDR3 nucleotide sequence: TGCAGTGCTAGACGGCCGGGCACAGATACGCAGTATTTT.

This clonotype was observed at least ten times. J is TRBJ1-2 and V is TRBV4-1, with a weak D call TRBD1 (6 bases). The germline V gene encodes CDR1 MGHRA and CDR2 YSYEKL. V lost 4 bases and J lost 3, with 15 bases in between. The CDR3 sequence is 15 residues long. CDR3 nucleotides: TGCGCCAGCAGCCCAGGACAGAGATTGGACTATGGCTACACCTTC. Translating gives CASSPGQRLDYGYTF.

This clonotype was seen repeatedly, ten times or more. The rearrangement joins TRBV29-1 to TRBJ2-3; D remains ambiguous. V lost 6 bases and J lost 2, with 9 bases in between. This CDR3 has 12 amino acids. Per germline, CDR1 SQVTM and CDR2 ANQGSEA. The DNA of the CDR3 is TGCAGCGTCCAGAAAGACACAGATACGCAGTATTTT. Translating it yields CSVQKDTDTQYF.

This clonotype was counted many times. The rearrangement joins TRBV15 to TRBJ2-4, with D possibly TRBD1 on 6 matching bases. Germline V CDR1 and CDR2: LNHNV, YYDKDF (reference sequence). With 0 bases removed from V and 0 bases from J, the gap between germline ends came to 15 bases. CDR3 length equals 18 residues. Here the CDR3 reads CATSRDTGFPLAKNIQYF. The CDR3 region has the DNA TGTGCCACCAGCAGAGATACAGGGTTCCCTTTAGCCAAAAACATTCAGTACTTC.

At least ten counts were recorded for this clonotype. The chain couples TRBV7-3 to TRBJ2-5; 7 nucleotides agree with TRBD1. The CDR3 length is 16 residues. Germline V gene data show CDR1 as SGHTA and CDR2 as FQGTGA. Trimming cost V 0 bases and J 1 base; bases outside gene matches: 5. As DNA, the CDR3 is TGTGCCAGCAGCTTAACGGGGACAGCTCTCCAAGAGACCCAGTACTTC. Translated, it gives CASSLTGTALQETQYF. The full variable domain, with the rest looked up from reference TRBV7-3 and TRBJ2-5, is GAGVSQTPSNKVTEKGKYVELRCDPISGHTALYWYRQSLGQGPEFLIYFQGTGAADDSGLPNDRFFAVRPEGSVSTLKIQRTERGDSAVYLCASSLTGTALQETQYFGPGTRLLVL.

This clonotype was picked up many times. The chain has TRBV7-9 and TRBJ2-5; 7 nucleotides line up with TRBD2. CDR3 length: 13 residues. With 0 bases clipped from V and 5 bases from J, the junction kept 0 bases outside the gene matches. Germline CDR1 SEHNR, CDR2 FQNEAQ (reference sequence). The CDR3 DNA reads TGTGCCAGCAGCTTAGCCGGGGGGGAGACCCAGTACTTC. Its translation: CASSLAGGETQYF.

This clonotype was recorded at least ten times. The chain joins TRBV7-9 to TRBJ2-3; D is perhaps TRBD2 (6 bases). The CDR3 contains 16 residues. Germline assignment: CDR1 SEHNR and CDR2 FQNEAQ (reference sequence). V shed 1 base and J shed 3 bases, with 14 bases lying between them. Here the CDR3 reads CASSLESSVGTDTQYF. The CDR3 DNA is TGTGCCAGCAGCTTAGAATCTAGCGTGGGAACAGATACGCAGTATTTT.

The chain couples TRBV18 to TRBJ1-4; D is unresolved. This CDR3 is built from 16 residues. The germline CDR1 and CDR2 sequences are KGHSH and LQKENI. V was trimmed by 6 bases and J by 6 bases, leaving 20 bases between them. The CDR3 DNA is TGTGCCAGCTCGCCTTCGATGGGAGGGTTCGATGAAAAACTGTTTTTT. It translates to CASSPSMGGFDEKLFF.

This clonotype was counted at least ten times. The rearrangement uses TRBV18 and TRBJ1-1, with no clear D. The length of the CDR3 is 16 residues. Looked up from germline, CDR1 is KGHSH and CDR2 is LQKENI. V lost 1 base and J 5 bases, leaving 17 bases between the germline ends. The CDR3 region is CASSPLGAVTGTEAFF. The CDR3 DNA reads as TGTGCCAGCTCACCACTGGGAGCGGTAACGGGAACTGAAGCTTTCTTT.

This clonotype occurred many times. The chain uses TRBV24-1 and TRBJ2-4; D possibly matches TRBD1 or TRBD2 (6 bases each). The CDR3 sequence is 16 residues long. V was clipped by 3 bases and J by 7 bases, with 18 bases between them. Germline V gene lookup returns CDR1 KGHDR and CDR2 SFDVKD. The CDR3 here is CATSDIRTGAPNIQYF. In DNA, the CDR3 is TGTGCCACCAGTGATATTCGGACGGGGGCCCCGAACATTCAGTACTTC.

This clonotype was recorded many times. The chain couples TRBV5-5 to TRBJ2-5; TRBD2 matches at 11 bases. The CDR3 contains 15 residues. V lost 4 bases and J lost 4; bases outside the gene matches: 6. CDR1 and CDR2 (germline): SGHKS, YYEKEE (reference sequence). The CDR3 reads CASSPGTSGIETQYF. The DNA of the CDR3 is TGTGCCAGCAGCCCCGGGACTAGCGGTATAGAGACCCAGTACTTC.

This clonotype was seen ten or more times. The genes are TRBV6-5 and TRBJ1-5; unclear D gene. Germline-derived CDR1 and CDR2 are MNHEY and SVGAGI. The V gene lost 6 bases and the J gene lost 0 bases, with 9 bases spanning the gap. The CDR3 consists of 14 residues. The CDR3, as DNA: TGTGCCAGCAGCAAGTCGGATAGCAATCAGCCCCAGCATTTT. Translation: CASSKSDSNQPQHF.

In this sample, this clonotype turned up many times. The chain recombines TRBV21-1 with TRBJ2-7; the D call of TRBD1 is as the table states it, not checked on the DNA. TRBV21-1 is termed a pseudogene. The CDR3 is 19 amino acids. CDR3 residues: CASSSKGSCHHRDRGEQYV. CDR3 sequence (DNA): TGTGCCAGCAGCAGCAAAGGCTCTTGCCATCACCGGGACAGGGGTGAGCAGTACGTC.

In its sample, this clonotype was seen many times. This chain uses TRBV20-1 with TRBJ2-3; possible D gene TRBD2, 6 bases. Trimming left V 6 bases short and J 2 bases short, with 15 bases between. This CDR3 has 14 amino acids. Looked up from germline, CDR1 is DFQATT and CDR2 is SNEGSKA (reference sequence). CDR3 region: CSADRDSYTDTQYF. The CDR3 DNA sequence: TGCAGTGCGGACCGGGACTCCTACACAGATACGCAGTATTTT.

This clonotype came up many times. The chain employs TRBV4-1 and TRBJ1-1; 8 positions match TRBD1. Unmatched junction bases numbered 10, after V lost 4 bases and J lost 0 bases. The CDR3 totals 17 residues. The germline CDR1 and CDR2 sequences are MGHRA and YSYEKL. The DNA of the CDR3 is TGCGCCAGCAGCCCGCCGCGGCTCAGGGGGCTGAACACTGAAGCTTTCTTT. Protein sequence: CASSPPRLRGLNTEAFF.

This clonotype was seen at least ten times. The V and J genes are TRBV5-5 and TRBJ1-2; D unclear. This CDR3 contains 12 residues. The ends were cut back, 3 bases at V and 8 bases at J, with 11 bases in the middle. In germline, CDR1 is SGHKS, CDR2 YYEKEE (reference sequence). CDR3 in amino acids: CASSYSERGYTF. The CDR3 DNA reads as TGTGCCAGCAGCTACTCCGAACGGGGCTACACCTTC.

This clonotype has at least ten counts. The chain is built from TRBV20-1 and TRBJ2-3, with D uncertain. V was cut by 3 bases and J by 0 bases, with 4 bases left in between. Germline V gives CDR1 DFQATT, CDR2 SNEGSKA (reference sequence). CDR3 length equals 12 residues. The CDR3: CSASGSTDTQYF. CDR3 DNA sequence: TGCAGTGCTAGCGGCAGCACAGATACGCAGTATTTT.